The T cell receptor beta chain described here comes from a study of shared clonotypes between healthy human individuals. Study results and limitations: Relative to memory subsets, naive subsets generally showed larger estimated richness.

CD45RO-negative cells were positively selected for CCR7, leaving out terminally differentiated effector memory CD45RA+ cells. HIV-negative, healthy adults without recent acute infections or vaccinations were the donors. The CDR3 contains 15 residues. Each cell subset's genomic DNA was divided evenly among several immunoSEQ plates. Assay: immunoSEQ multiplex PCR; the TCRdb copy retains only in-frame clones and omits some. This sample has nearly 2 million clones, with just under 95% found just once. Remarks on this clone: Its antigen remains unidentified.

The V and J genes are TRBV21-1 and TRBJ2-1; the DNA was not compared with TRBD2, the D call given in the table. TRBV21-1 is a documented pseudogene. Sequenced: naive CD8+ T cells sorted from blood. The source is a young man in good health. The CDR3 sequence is CASSKFGDPYNEQFF. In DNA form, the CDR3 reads TGTGCCAGCAGCAAATTCGGGGATCCCTACAATGAGCAGTTCTTC.